This T cell receptor (beta chain) was identified during a study of breast tumors, draining lymph nodes, adjacent tissues (dated by TCRdb to the mid-2010s). Regarding the research as a whole: The study compared TCR beta repertoires across tumor, adjacent nontumor tissue and axillary lymph nodes from breast cancer patients. In human breast cancer, the study set out to assess how tumor, surrounding tissue and draining lymph node repertoires relate to one another and whether T cells might be exchanged between them.

The paper as a whole reports these results and caveats: In luminal-like breast cancer, tumor and nontumor tissue repertoires resembled each other significantly more than in basal-like breast cancer. Tumor T-cell repertoires showed less diversity than lymph node repertoires and more diversity than nontumor tissue repertoires, and tumor T-cell repertoires showed preferential V and J gene usage. The data were considered consistent with the idea that most tumor T cells come from the lymph node and then expand in tumor tissue. Rather than being directly demonstrated, the conclusion that tumor T cells originate in lymph nodes was presented as consistent with a hypothesis.

This clonotype was observed many times. Its antigen remains unidentified. Nothing much larger sits one base from this clone, and base qualities are not available. From its cysteine to its phenylalanine, the CDR3 spans 15 amino acids. Just the 45-base CDR3 DNA is kept, in frame starting at base 1. Based on the germline V gene (reference sequence), the CDR1 and CDR2 sequences are LNHDA and SQIVND. After removal of 3 bases from V and 5 bases from J, the junction retains 4 bases not matched to a gene. Lymph node samples were obtained from the axillary draining lymph nodes of breast cancer patients. The sequencer listed for this sample is Illumina HiSeq 2000. Multiplex PCR amplification was used to generate the TCR beta chain libraries. High-throughput sequencing was used to analyze the amplified TCR beta chain products. TCRdb ran its own pipeline on the public reads, namely fastp trimming at Q25 and MiXCR clone calling, and kept in-frame beta chains. Each CDR3 protein gets just one entry, which takes the most common genes and DNA from the rows behind it. This sample lists 200,000 to 250,000 distinct CDR3 sequences; 32% were detected once. Clones ranked in the top ten supply roughly 1.5% of the sample.

This TCR derives from a female donor with breast cancer. Some clones in this sample may be carry-over from other donors' samples. Sequencing was carried out using axillary lymph node tissue. The sequence links TRBV19 to TRBJ2-1; 10 nucleotides in the junction match TRBD2. The CDR3 protein: CASSIPLAGDNEQFF. The nucleotide sequence reads TGTGCCAGTAGTATCCCCCTAGCGGGAGACAATGAGCAGTTCTTC.